The 15 T cell receptor beta chains below all came from one sample that was sequenced in a study of T-cell reconstitution after alpha-beta-depleted transplantation in children. Using unique molecular identifiers, the investigators prepared the TCRbeta library. TCRdb used MiXCR to reprocess the PCR reads, holding one entry per CDR3 protein. Of roughly 500,000 distinct CDR3 sequences in the sample, roughly an eighth are singletons; the top ten hold around 5.8%. The specimen was PBMCs from the stem cell graft donor, collected from the stem cell graft. The receptors come from a human donor who donated a stem cell graft to a child with combined immunodeficiency.

This clonotype was counted a few times. The chain is built from TRBV3-1 and TRBJ2-7; 7 bases match TRBD2. The V gene's germline CDR1 is LGHDT and CDR2 YNNKEL (reference sequence). J lost 1 base, V lost 0 bases, and 3 bases had no gene match. The CDR3 consists of 15 residues. CDR3 nucleotide sequence: TGTGCCAGCAGCCAAGATCAAGCGGGATCCTACGAGCAGTACTTC. Protein product: CASSQDQAGSYEQYF.

With regard to this clonotype: Relative to the germline gene, one junction end is altered; a read error may explain this. The rearrangement uses TRBV2 and TRBJ2-7; D is unresolved. The CDR3 is 13 amino acids. CDR1 is SNHLY and CDR2 is FYNNEI in the germline V gene. CDR3 sequence: CASSDKLPYEQYF. DNA of the CDR3: TGTGCCAGCAGTGACAAGCTACCGTACGAACAGTACTTC.

This clonotype came up a few times. V usage is TRBV12-3 or TRBV12-4 and J usage is TRBJ2-2, with D possibly being TRBD2 (7 bases). The CDR3 contains 16 residues. V lost 4 bases to trimming and J lost 2 bases, with 14 bases between them. The CDR3 sequence: CASSWGGLTNTGELFF. CDR3 bases: TGTGCCAGCAGTTGGGGGGGGCTAACAAACACCGGGGAGCTGTTTTTT.

The CDR3 nucleotides read TGTGCCTGGAGTATGGGGGTAAGCACTGAAGCTTTCTTT. Protein sequence: CAWSMGVSTEAFF. V gene TRBV30 combines with J gene TRBJ1-1; possible D gene TRBD1, 5 bases. The V and J ends lost 2 bases and 4 bases respectively, with 11 bases between them. The germline V gene encodes CDR1 GTSNPN and CDR2 SVGIG (reference sequence). The CDR3 has 13 amino acids. The full variable domain, with the rest looked up from reference TRBV30 and TRBJ1-1, is SQTIHQWPATLVQPVGSPLSLECTVEGTSNPNLYWYRQAAGRGLQLLFYSVGIGQISSEVPQNLSASRPQDRQFILSSKKLLLSDSGFYLCAWSMGVSTEAFFGQGTRLTVV.

This clonotype occurred many times. This chain joins TRBV12-3 or TRBV12-4 and TRBJ2-7, with no clear D. This CDR3 is 12 amino acids long. With 6 bases removed from V and 4 bases from J, the gap between germline ends came to 10 bases. The CDR3 spells CASSPLGYEQYF. CDR3 in DNA: TGTGCCAGCAGCCCTTTAGGATACGAGCAGTACTTC.

This clonotype was seen only a few times. This rearrangement joins TRBV7-3 to TRBJ2-7; tentatively, D is TRBD1 or TRBD2 (6 bases each). The V end was cut by 1 base, the J end by 2 bases, with 9 bases between. The CDR3 extends over 14 amino acids. Germline CDR1 reads SGHTA; CDR2 reads FQGTGA. For the CDR3, the DNA is TGTGCCAGCAGCTTAATGGGGGGCACCTACGAGCAGTACTTC. Translated: CASSLMGGTYEQYF.

The chain couples TRBV7-6 to TRBJ1-6; D is ambiguous. The V gene's germline CDR1 is SGHVS and CDR2 FNYEAQ. V lost 1 base to trimming and J lost 7 bases, with 11 bases between them. The CDR3 totals 15 residues. The CDR3, as DNA: TGTGCCAGCAGCTTAGAAGGCGCGGGAAATTCACCCCTCCACTTT. Its protein product is CASSLEGAGNSPLHF.

CDR3 nucleotides: TGTGCCACCAGCAGAGTAGCGGGTCCCTCCTACGAGCAGTACTTC. It encodes CATSRVAGPSYEQYF. V usage is TRBV15 and J usage is TRBJ2-7; 7 nucleotides line up with TRBD2. V was pared by 1 base and J by 0 bases, with 3 bases of the junction left unmatched. The germline V gene encodes CDR1 LNHNV and CDR2 YYDKDF (reference sequence). CDR3 length: 15 residues.

J is TRBJ2-4 and V is TRBV7-2; 8 positions agree with TRBD2. Germline V CDR1 and CDR2: SGHTA, FQGNSA. V lost 0 bases and J lost 8; bases outside the gene matches: 9. The CDR3 is 16 residues long. CDR3 nucleotide sequence: TGTGCCAGCAGCTTAGCGGGGGTCGCGGGGGGTTACATTCAGTACTTC. Protein product: CASSLAGVAGGYIQYF.

The rearrangement links TRBV6-2 or TRBV6-3 to TRBJ2-1; 8 nucleotides agree with TRBD2. V lost 0 bases and J lost 6; bases outside the gene matches: 4. Germline assignment: CDR1 MNHEY and CDR2 SVGEGT. The CDR3 has 15 residues. The CDR3 nucleotides read TGTGCCAGCAGTTACTCGGGACTAGGGGTCAATGAGCAGTTCTTC. Protein product: CASSYSGLGVNEQFF.

This clonotype was seen only a few times. The rearrangement uses TRBV20-1 and TRBJ2-3; tentatively, D is TRBD1 or TRBD2 (6 bases each). Germline CDR1 DFQATT, CDR2 SNEGSKA (reference sequence). Trimming removed 5 bases at V and 3 bases at J, with 18 bases between. There are 15 residues in the CDR3. CDR3 amino acids: CSAPGRGGITDTQYF. CDR3 sequence (DNA): TGCAGTGCTCCCGGTCGAGGGGGGATAACAGATACGCAGTATTTT.

In its sample, this clonotype was seen many times. The chain joins TRBV12-3 or TRBV12-4 to TRBJ1-5, with a possible D match to TRBD1 (5 bases). CDR3 length: 16 amino acids. Trimming left V 3 bases short and J 2 bases short, with 14 bases between. The CDR3 reads CASSLGTQPGNQPQHF. The CDR3 DNA reads TGTGCCAGCAGTTTGGGGACCCAACCTGGCAATCAGCCCCAGCATTTT.

The rearrangement joins TRBV29-1 to TRBJ2-7; a possible D gene is TRBD2 (5 bases). The ends were cut back, 7 bases at V and 0 bases at J, with 13 bases in the middle. The V gene's germline CDR1 is SQVTM and CDR2 ANQGSEA. This CDR3 comprises 13 residues. DNA of the CDR3: TGCAGCGCTACACATAGCGCCTCCTACGAGCAGTACTTC. Its protein product is CSATHSASYEQYF.

This clonotype has at least ten counts. The J gene is TRBJ2-7, the V gene TRBV25-1, with 8 positions matching TRBD1. The CDR3 is made up of 14 amino acids. Germline values: CDR1 MGHDK, CDR2 SYGVNS. V gave up 1 base and J gave up 4 bases; unmatched junction bases: 3. For the CDR3, the DNA is TGTGCCAGCAGTGAATCGGGACAGGCATACGAGCAGTACTTC. Protein: CASSESGQAYEQYF.

This clonotype appeared a few times. This chain connects TRBV24-1 to TRBJ2-1; 9 bases line up with TRBD2. The CDR3 length is 16 residues. Germline V gives CDR1 KGHDR, CDR2 SFDVKD. The trim removed 3 bases at V and 9 bases at J, leaving 11 bases unmatched. CDR3 bases: TGTGCCACCAGTGATGAAGGCGGGGGGGCCCCTGGTGAGCAGTTCTTC. Its protein product is CATSDEGGGAPGEQFF.